These T cell receptor beta chains were read from a single sample in a study of CD8+ T cells in alopecia areata. Generated by immunoSEQ multiplex PCR, the TCRdb table keeps only in-frame clones and is missing some. The data show 160,000 or so clones, less than 75% seen once. The sample consisted of CD4+ T cells sorted from blood, taken at approximately week 55, from a patient treated with tofacitinib. The receptors come from a human donor with alopecia areata. Both conserved end residues are part of each CDR3. Size is stated for part of the rows, as once, few or many counts, or as a class when the clone is expanded.

few,TRBV12-5,TRBJ2-7,CASGWIAGANSYEQYF
-,TRBV29-1,TRBJ1-1,CSVEGQLNTEAFF
-,TRBV19,TRBJ1-1,CASGTGVAEAFF
-,TRBV5-6,TRBJ1-2,CASSLVGSSYGYTF
-,TRBV13,TRBJ1-1,CASSPPGREAFF
-,TRBV5-1,TRBJ2-7,CASSLKGQGSNEQYF
-,TRBV14,TRBJ2-3,CASSPQGTGRNTQYF
-,TRBV27,TRBJ2-7,CASSFSQEGKQYF
few,TRBV5-1,TRBJ2-3,CASSLVGDTQYF
few,TRBV30,TRBJ1-1,CAWSGSGRIEAFF
few,TRBV5-1,TRBJ1-1,CASSFEGPYEAFF
-,TRBV25-1,TRBJ1-1,CASSARTGRRAFF
-,TRBV11-1,TRBJ2-7,CASKGGPAYEQYF
once,TRBV6-1,TRBJ2-7,CASSESGYYEQYF
few,TRBV2,TRBJ2-7,CASSEIRTAQGQYF
-,TRBV2,TRBJ1-2,CASSEAQAGNYGYTF
-,TRBV6-6,TRBJ2-5,CASTRTVQETQYF
-,TRBV6-5,TRBJ1-2,CASNPGRMVHGYTF
-,TRBV7-6,TRBJ1-1,CASSAGQRVIEAFF
few,TRBV15,TRBJ1-4,CATSREGEGEKLFF
few,TRBV7-9,TRBJ1-1,CASSPNRGFRNTEAFF
-,TRBV20-1,TRBJ2-7,CSARDLEYLYF
-,TRBV5-6,TRBJ2-1,CASSLSLLGKYNEQFF
few,TRBV2,TRBJ1-2,CASTEGGPYGYTF
few,TRBV19,TRBJ2-7,CASSTRQGGTYEQYF
-,TRBV11-3,TRBJ2-4,CASSLEGAKNIQYF
few,TRBV6-1,TRBJ1-6,CASNRDANSPLHF
few,TRBV7-9,TRBJ2-1,CASSLTSGTVDEQFF
-,TRBV6-1,TRBJ2-3,CASSGQGGDTQYF
-,TRBV7-9,TRBJ2-7,CASSLEGVQYF
-,TRBV30,TRBJ1-5,CAWSEGTGNQPQHF
-,TRBV4-1,TRBJ1-2,CASSQVMFENYGYTF
-,TRBV7-6,TRBJ2-5,CASSPGGRGETQYF
-,TRBV6-1,TRBJ1-5,CASSEGSNQPQHF
few,TRBV5-1,TRBJ2-3,CASSEGGTQYF
-,TRBV29-1,TRBJ1-1,CSVVGQNTEAFF
-,TRBV15,TRBJ2-7,CATSRADRGAYEQYF
-,TRBV19,TRBJ2-1,CASSLTRFLEQFF
-,TRBV14,TRBJ1-3,CASGWNTIYF
-,TRBV23-1,TRBJ2-3,CASSQSARTGEHADTQYF
-,TRBV29-1,TRBJ2-5,CSVNGGRETQYF
-,TRBV6-5,TRBJ1-2,CASTLGTGYGYTF
-,TRBV30,TRBJ1-5,CAWSVQGGYPQPQHF
-,TRBV7-9,TRBJ2-3,CASTQQRGSNTDTQYF
-,TRBV29-1,TRBJ1-3,CSVEVGQQNTIYF
-,TRBV30,TRBJ2-7,CAWSASGVYEQYF
once,TRBV4-1,TRBJ2-6,CASSPSGAGANVLTF
-,TRBV9,TRBJ1-2,CASSVPGGYTF
few,TRBV2,TRBJ2-1,CASSGRGGLDEQFF
many,TRBV15,TRBJ1-5,CATSYGEGSRNQPQHF
-,TRBV29-1,TRBJ1-1,CSGRRKNTEAFF
-,TRBV6-5,TRBJ2-7,CASRGSFSSYEQYF
-,TRBV4-1,TRBJ1-2,CASSPTGGNQYGYTF
-,TRBV4-1,TRBJ2-7,CASSQFTRSYEQYF
few,TRBV30,TRBJ2-6,CAWRDRTGASGANVLTF
-,TRBV6-5,TRBJ1-5,CASSYSSGDTQPQHF
-,TRBV6-1,TRBJ2-5,CASSEGVQETQYF